The clone carrying this T cell receptor (beta chain) was found many times. Its antigen is not identified. This sample is part of a study of spatial heterogeneity in lung cancer. Germline V gene lookup returns CDR1 LGHNA and CDR2 YNFKEQ. This CDR3 has 13 residues. The V end lost 0 bases, the J end lost 9 bases, and 11 bases lay between the germline ends. Time point in this sample: sample taken at primary tumor resection. Samples came from 70 to 80 TRACERx patients with untreated early-stage lung cancer. The study sequenced unsorted whole RNA from tumor, nontumor lung or frozen PBMC. Carried by each TCR cDNA molecule was a unique molecular identifier. TCRdb itself ran the 5' RACE reads through MiXCR, one entry per CDR3 protein. The table includes about 100,000 distinct CDR3 sequences, around 4.3% detected once. Broader study findings: Ubiquitous and regional nonsynonymous mutations were tracked by counts of ubiquitous and regional expanded TCRs, respectively. Tumor mutation counts were tracked by expanded intratumoral alpha and beta TCR counts.

The TCR originated in a male donor with early-stage non-small cell lung cancer. The chain links TRBV4-2 to TRBJ1-1; D is undetermined. The sample was lung tumor tissue, taken at surgery. CDR3 nucleotides: TGTGCCAGCAGCCAAGATTTGGGAGAGAAAGCTTTCTTT. It codes for CASSQDLGEKAFF.